These T cell receptor beta chains were read from a single sample in a study of CD8+ T cells in alopecia areata. Data came from immunoSEQ multiplex PCR; TCRdb stores just in-frame clones and leaves some out. The sample gives about 150,000 clones, around 47% of which show up once; approximately 6.6% is in the top ten. Sequencing was done on a sample of CD4+ T cells sorted from blood. The receptor set was obtained from a human donor with alopecia areata. Each CDR3 is given with its conserved first and last residue. The order of the fields is clone size, D gene, V gene, J gene, CDR3 protein, CDR3 DNA. A D gene is named only where the DNA matches it firmly. A row's size may be missing; if present it is once, few, many or a size class.

abundance: few; d_gene: NA; v_gene: TRBV29-1; j_gene: TRBJ2-7; CDR3aa: CSVMNSYEQYF; CDR3nt: TGCAGCGTCATGAACTCCTACGAGCAGTACTTC
abundance: NA; d_gene: NA; v_gene: TRBV28; j_gene: TRBJ2-5; CDR3aa: CASSSAGGETQYF; CDR3nt: TGTGCCAGCTCAAGCGCAGGGGGGGAGACCCAGTACTTC
abundance: few; d_gene: TRBD1; v_gene: TRBV29-1; j_gene: TRBJ2-3; CDR3aa: CSVAAGTAYTDTQYF; CDR3nt: TGCAGCGTAGCCGCCGGGACAGCCTACACAGATACGCAGTATTTT
abundance: NA; d_gene: NA; v_gene: TRBV10-2; j_gene: TRBJ1-5; CDR3aa: CASTTGNQPQHF; CDR3nt: TGCGCCAGTACCACAGGGAATCAGCCCCAGCATTTT
abundance: NA; d_gene: TRBD1; v_gene: TRBV7-6; j_gene: TRBJ1-4; CDR3aa: CASSLDRGPRKLFF; CDR3nt: TGTGCCAGCAGCCTGGACAGGGGGCCACGGAAACTGTTTTTT
abundance: NA; d_gene: NA; v_gene: TRBV9; j_gene: TRBJ2-3; CDR3aa: CASSESRLVADTQYF; CDR3nt: TGTGCCAGCAGCGAGTCCCGTTTGGTGGCGGATACGCAGTATTTT
abundance: few; d_gene: NA; v_gene: TRBV7-9; j_gene: TRBJ1-1; CDR3aa: CASSQNENTEAFF; CDR3nt: TGTGCCAGCAGTCAAAACGAGAACACTGAAGCTTTCTTT
abundance: NA; d_gene: NA; v_gene: TRBV4-2; j_gene: TRBJ2-5; CDR3aa: CASSPLGETQYF; CDR3nt: TGTGCCAGCAGCCCGCTGGGGGAGACCCAGTACTTC
abundance: few; d_gene: NA; v_gene: TRBV11-2; j_gene: TRBJ2-4; CDR3aa: CASSLSDNIQYF; CDR3nt: TGTGCCAGCAGCTTATCTGATAACATTCAGTACTTC
abundance: NA; d_gene: NA; v_gene: TRBV29-1; j_gene: TRBJ1-4; CDR3aa: CSVGRGMGEKLFF; CDR3nt: TGCAGCGTTGGACGGGGGATGGGTGAAAAACTGTTTTTT
abundance: NA; d_gene: NA; v_gene: TRBV4-2; j_gene: TRBJ2-3; CDR3aa: CASSQAADTDTQYF; CDR3nt: TGTGCCAGCAGCCAAGCGGCCGACACAGATACGCAGTATTTT
abundance: few; d_gene: NA; v_gene: TRBV29-1; j_gene: TRBJ2-7; CDR3aa: CSVGFGLRFDEQYF; CDR3nt: TGCAGCGTTGGTTTTGGACTGCGATTTGACGAGCAGTACTTC
abundance: NA; d_gene: TRBD1; v_gene: TRBV4-1; j_gene: TRBJ2-4; CDR3aa: CASSPRSGQSIQYF; CDR3nt: TGCGCCAGCAGCCCGCGGTCGGGACAGAGCATTCAGTACTTC
abundance: NA; d_gene: NA; v_gene: TRBV5-8; j_gene: TRBJ2-2; CDR3aa: CASSRGAGSTEGELFF; CDR3nt: TGTGCCAGCAGCCGAGGGGCAGGGTCCACAGAAGGGGAGCTGTTTTTT
abundance: NA; d_gene: NA; v_gene: TRBV6-1; j_gene: TRBJ1-1; CDR3aa: CASSPSGSEAFF; CDR3nt: TGTGCCAGCAGTCCGTCAGGGTCTGAAGCTTTCTTT
abundance: NA; d_gene: TRBD1; v_gene: TRBV29-1; j_gene: TRBJ1-5; CDR3aa: CSVTYSGTGPNQPQHF; CDR3nt: TGCAGCGTGACATATTCCGGGACAGGACCCAATCAGCCCCAGCATTTT
abundance: NA; d_gene: TRBD2; v_gene: TRBV6-6; j_gene: TRBJ2-3; CDR3aa: CASEKAGGLMGQYF; CDR3nt: TGTGCCAGCGAAAAAGCGGGAGGTCTTATGGGGCAGTATTTT
abundance: few; d_gene: NA; v_gene: TRBV29-1; j_gene: TRBJ2-4; CDR3aa: CSVETRLAKNIQYF; CDR3nt: TGCAGCGTTGAAACGCGGTTAGCCAAAAACATTCAGTACTTC
abundance: NA; d_gene: NA; v_gene: TRBV7-9; j_gene: TRBJ2-3; CDR3aa: CASSLAGSDTQYF; CDR3nt: TGTGCCAGCAGCTTAGCGGGTTCAGATACGCAGTATTTT
abundance: few; d_gene: NA; v_gene: TRBV29-1; j_gene: TRBJ2-2; CDR3aa: CSVGGQGIGELFF; CDR3nt: TGCAGCGTCGGGGGGCAGGGGATCGGGGAGCTGTTTTTT
abundance: NA; d_gene: TRBD1; v_gene: TRBV19; j_gene: TRBJ2-7; CDR3aa: CASSVDRGGEQYF; CDR3nt: TGTGCCAGTAGTGTAGACAGGGGCGGCGAGCAGTACTTC
abundance: few; d_gene: NA; v_gene: TRBV29-1; j_gene: TRBJ2-7; CDR3aa: CSVEGSGSYEQYF; CDR3nt: TGCAGCGTTGAAGGGTCGGGATCCTACGAGCAGTACTTC
abundance: NA; d_gene: NA; v_gene: TRBV5-1; j_gene: TRBJ2-5; CDR3aa: CASSLETETQYF; CDR3nt: TGCGCCAGCAGCTTGGAGACGGAGACCCAGTACTTC
abundance: NA; d_gene: NA; v_gene: TRBV6-6; j_gene: TRBJ1-2; CDR3aa: CASSKQGDYGYTF; CDR3nt: TGTGCCAGCAGTAAACAGGGTGACTATGGCTACACCTTC
abundance: NA; d_gene: NA; v_gene: TRBV29-1; j_gene: TRBJ1-1; CDR3aa: CSVEDGYGAFF; CDR3nt: TGCAGCGTTGAAGATGGGTACGGAGCTTTCTTT
abundance: NA; d_gene: NA; v_gene: TRBV2; j_gene: TRBJ1-2; CDR3aa: CASSEALPSAPVTGRRGYTF; CDR3nt: TGTGCCAGCAGTGAAGCGCTTCCATCGGCCCCAGTTACAGGAAGAAGGGGCTACACCTTC
abundance: NA; d_gene: TRBD2; v_gene: TRBV6-1; j_gene: TRBJ2-1; CDR3aa: CASSEYPEREGLLNYNEQFF; CDR3nt: TGTGCCAGCAGTGAATACCCCGAGCGGGAGGGCCTTCTCAACTACAATGAGCAGTTCTTC
abundance: few; d_gene: TRBD1; v_gene: TRBV29-1; j_gene: TRBJ1-2; CDR3aa: CSVGPTGNYGYTF; CDR3nt: TGCAGCGTTGGACCGACAGGGAACTATGGCTACACCTTC
abundance: NA; d_gene: NA; v_gene: TRBV27; j_gene: TRBJ2-7; CDR3aa: CASGAYEQYF; CDR3nt: TGTGCCAGCGGGGCCTACGAGCAGTACTTC
abundance: NA; d_gene: NA; v_gene: TRBV4-1; j_gene: TRBJ2-3; CDR3aa: CASSLGTSDTQYF; CDR3nt: TGCGCCAGCAGCCTGGGGACGTCCGATACGCAGTATTTT
abundance: NA; d_gene: NA; v_gene: TRBV9; j_gene: TRBJ2-7; CDR3aa: CASSVVGTGEQYF; CDR3nt: TGTGCCAGCAGCGTAGTCGGTACGGGCGAGCAGTACTTC
abundance: few; d_gene: NA; v_gene: TRBV27; j_gene: TRBJ2-7; CDR3aa: CASSFGSGRSSYEQYF; CDR3nt: TGTGCCAGCAGTTTTGGGAGCGGGCGGAGCTCCTACGAGCAGTACTTC
abundance: few; d_gene: NA; v_gene: TRBV28; j_gene: TRBJ2-7; CDR3aa: CASSNYEQYF; CDR3nt: TGTGCCAGCAGTAACTACGAGCAGTACTTC
abundance: NA; d_gene: TRBD2; v_gene: TRBV5-1; j_gene: TRBJ2-3; CDR3aa: CASSLSGKGTDTQYF; CDR3nt: TGCGCCAGCAGCTTGAGCGGGAAGGGGACAGATACGCAGTATTTT
abundance: NA; d_gene: TRBD1; v_gene: TRBV6-6; j_gene: TRBJ2-2; CDR3aa: CASTRGTGFTGELFF; CDR3nt: TGTGCCAGCACACGCGGGACAGGGTTCACCGGGGAGCTGTTTTTT
abundance: few; d_gene: NA; v_gene: TRBV7-8; j_gene: TRBJ2-2; CDR3aa: CASSLLPGITGELFF; CDR3nt: TGTGCCAGCAGCTTACTTCCGGGAATCACCGGGGAGCTGTTTTTT
abundance: few; d_gene: TRBD2; v_gene: TRBV29-1; j_gene: TRBJ2-3; CDR3aa: CSVRLAGVTDTQYF; CDR3nt: TGCAGCGTTCGCCTAGCGGGAGTAACAGATACGCAGTATTTT
abundance: NA; d_gene: TRBD1; v_gene: TRBV5-1; j_gene: TRBJ2-1; CDR3aa: CASSLNRGRLGVEQFF; CDR3nt: TGCGCCAGCAGCTTGAACAGGGGGAGACTAGGTGTTGAGCAGTTCTTC
abundance: few; d_gene: NA; v_gene: TRBV29-1; j_gene: TRBJ1-1; CDR3aa: CSVARGMNTEAFF; CDR3nt: TGCAGCGTAGCCAGGGGAATGAACACTGAAGCTTTCTTT
abundance: NA; d_gene: NA; v_gene: TRBV5-1; j_gene: TRBJ2-6; CDR3aa: CASTFGAGANVLTF; CDR3nt: TGCGCCAGCACATTTGGCGCTGGGGCCAACGTCCTGACTTTC